Listed here are 24 T cell receptor beta chains from one sample, sequenced in a study of vaccination and CD4 T cells after COVID-19. Once obtained from cultured CD4+ T cells, the DNA was sequenced using the Oncomine TCR Beta short-read assay. TCRdb processed the PCR reads anew with MiXCR; each CDR3 protein has one entry. The repertoire consists of fewer than 3,500 distinct CDR3 sequences, with roughly 43% occurring once and the leading ten covering around 69%. The treatment here: roughly ten-day PBMC culture with coronavirus spike peptide pools or control peptides (ViraFEST assay). Harvesting of the unexposed donor's CD4+ T cells predated the COVID-19 pandemic (2011-2018). These receptors lack a known antigen. The sequenced sample was CD4+ T cells from blood, cultured in vitro. The receptors were gathered from a human donor in good health.

This chain joins TRBV10-3 and TRBJ2-3, with a tentative D call TRBD2 (6 bases). The CDR3 consists of 17 residues. CDR1 and CDR2 (germline): ENHRY, SYGVKD. Trimming pared 7 bases from V and 0 bases from J, leaving 20 bases between. The CDR3 coding sequence is TGTGCCATCACCCCCCGTTTGGTAGCGGCAAGCACAGATACGCAGTATTTT. It is translated as CAITPRLVAASTDTQYF.

This chain links TRBV7-3 with TRBJ2-3; D might be TRBD2 (6 bases). V shed 3 bases and J shed 1 base, with 8 bases lying between them. Germline V gives CDR1 SGHTA, CDR2 FQGTGA. The CDR3 extends over 14 amino acids. In nucleotides, the CDR3 is TGTGCCAGCAGCTTTAGCGGAGGCACAGATACGCAGTATTTT. Amino acids: CASSFSGGTDTQYF.

This clonotype occurred a few times. The V and J genes are TRBV24-1 and TRBJ2-3, with 9 bases aligning to TRBD2. CDR3 length equals 16 residues. J lost 4 bases, V lost 3 bases, and 7 bases had no gene match. Looked up from germline, CDR1 is KGHDR and CDR2 is SFDVKD. DNA for the CDR3: TGTGCCACCAGTGATGCTAGCGGGATCAGTTCAGATACGCAGTATTTT. Translating gives CATSDASGISSDTQYF.

The gene calls are TRBV24-1 and TRBJ2-1; D perhaps matches TRBD2 (6 bases). The length of the CDR3 is 16 residues. The germline V gene has CDR1 KGHDR and CDR2 SFDVKD. The ends were cut back, 3 bases at V and 5 bases at J, with 16 bases in the middle. DNA for the CDR3: TGTGCCACCAGTGATCCCGGAGGGGCGGCGCACAATGAGCAGTTCTTC. This translates into CATSDPGGAAHNEQFF.

The J gene is TRBJ2-7, the V gene TRBV10-3, with a possible D match to TRBD1 (6 bases). V lost 8 bases and J lost 2, with 16 bases in between. This CDR3 region has 14 residues. The germline V gene has CDR1 ENHRY and CDR2 SYGVKD. In DNA form, the CDR3 reads TGTGCCATCCACTCGGGCGAGGGGGCCTACGAGCAGTACTTC. The encoded protein is CAIHSGEGAYEQYF.

This chain uses TRBV7-2 with TRBJ2-7, with D possibly TRBD2 on 5 matching bases. The CDR3 runs 13 residues. V dropped 2 bases and J dropped 9 bases, with 14 bases sitting between them. Germline assignment: CDR1 SGHTA and CDR2 FQGNSA. This CDR3 reads CASSLSFGVRQYF. The DNA of the CDR3 is TGTGCCAGCAGCTTAAGTTTCGGGGTTCGGCAGTACTTC.

The gene calls are TRBV7-3 and TRBJ2-3; no clear D. V was pared by 3 bases and J by 10 bases, with 14 bases between. Germline V gene lookup returns CDR1 SGHTA and CDR2 FQGTGA. CDR3 size: 13 residues. The CDR3: CASSFRGGMAQYF. CDR3 nucleotide sequence: TGTGCCAGCAGCTTCCGCGGTGGAATGGCGCAGTATTTT.

The chain has TRBV30 and TRBJ2-2; tentatively, D is TRBD1 (6 bases). Germline V CDR1 and CDR2: GTSNPN, SVGIG (reference sequence). With 3 bases removed from V and 3 bases from J, the gap between germline ends came to 11 bases. This CDR3 region has 14 residues. The CDR3 bases are TGTGCCTGGAGGGGACAACTTTACACCGGGGAGCTGTTTTTT. Protein sequence: CAWRGQLYTGELFF.

A single count supports this clonotype. This rearrangement joins TRBV4-3 to TRBJ2-2, with D possibly TRBD1 on 6 matching bases. There are 16 residues in the CDR3. Germline V CDR1 and CDR2: LGHNA, YSLEER. The V and J ends lost 0 bases and 4 bases respectively, with 12 bases between them. CDR3 sequence (DNA): TGCGCCAGCAGCCAAGATCTAACAGGGCCCACCGGGGAGCTGTTTTTT. Its protein is CASSQDLTGPTGELFF.

This chain joins TRBV20-1 and TRBJ1-1, with 10 bases matching TRBD1. The ends lost 3 bases at V and 1 base at J; junction bases unmatched: 5. CDR1 is DFQATT and CDR2 is SNEGSKA in the germline V gene (reference sequence). This CDR3 is 15 amino acids long. CDR3 residues: CSASARDRGNTEAFF. CDR3 sequence (DNA): TGCAGTGCTAGTGCCCGGGACAGGGGGAACACTGAAGCTTTCTTT.

The gene calls are TRBV6-5 and TRBJ2-1; TRBD2 matches at 12 bases. The CDR3 extends over 17 amino acids. The junction had 8 bases not matched to a gene; V was cut back by 0 bases and J by 8 bases. CDR1 MNHEY and CDR2 SVGAGI come from the germline V gene. The CDR3 here is CASSYSRLTSGSDEQFF. CDR3 DNA: TGTGCCAGCAGTTACTCCCGGCTGACTAGCGGGAGTGATGAGCAGTTCTTC.

The genes are TRBV18 and TRBJ1-2; D perhaps matches TRBD1 (6 bases). Germline V CDR1 and CDR2: KGHSH, LQKENI. The length of the CDR3 is 14 residues. V lost 0 bases to trimming and J lost 6 bases, with 11 bases between them. CDR3 sequence: CASSPPVRGDGYTF. Written as DNA, the CDR3 is TGTGCCAGCTCACCACCGGTCAGGGGAGATGGCTACACCTTC.

J is TRBJ2-2 and V is TRBV19, with TRBD2 matching over 14 bases. This CDR3 comprises 19 residues. Germline V gives CDR1 LNHDA, CDR2 SQIVND (reference sequence). V was pared by 4 bases and J by 3 bases, with 10 bases of the junction left unmatched. Here the CDR3 reads CASSNGLAGGFQYTGELFF. The CDR3 DNA reads TGTGCCAGTAGTAACGGACTAGCGGGAGGTTTCCAATACACCGGGGAGCTGTTTTTT.

The table lists this clonotype with a few counts. This chain connects TRBV20-1 to TRBJ1-5, with 8 bases that match TRBD1. Germline V gene data show CDR1 as DFQATT and CDR2 as SNEGSKA (reference sequence). The CDR3 has 15 residues. V was pared by 0 bases and J by 1 base, with 2 bases of the junction left unmatched. The CDR3 bases are TGCAGTGCTAGAGATCAGGGGGCAAGCAATCAGCCCCAGCATTTT. This encodes CSARDQGASNQPQHF.

The sample holds one count of this clonotype. This chain links TRBV30 with TRBJ1-6; D is undetermined. With 3 bases removed from V and 5 bases from J, the gap between germline ends came to 8 bases. This CDR3 spans 13 amino acids. Germline V gene data show CDR1 as GTSNPN and CDR2 as SVGIG (reference sequence). CDR3 in amino acids: CAWRWHDNSPLHF. The DNA of the CDR3 is TGTGCCTGGAGATGGCACGATAATTCACCCCTCCACTTT.

Of note for this clonotype: The junction does not match germline at one end; this may be a read error. The chain is built from TRBV12-3 or TRBV12-4 and TRBJ2-2, with TRBD1 matching 9 bases. The CDR3 runs 11 residues. The DNA of the CDR3 is TGTGCCAGCAGCCGGACAGGGGAGCTGCTTTTT. Its translation: CASSRTGELLF.

V and J are TRBV5-1 and TRBJ2-2; 8 bases align to TRBD2. Germline V gene data show CDR1 as SGHRS and CDR2 as YFSETQ. This CDR3 contains 14 residues. The V segment lost 2 bases and the J segment 6 bases; nucleotides outside the gene matches: 3. The CDR3 reads CASSLAGVAGELFF. The CDR3 DNA is TGCGCCAGCAGCTTAGCGGGGGTTGCCGGGGAGCTGTTTTTT.

V and J are TRBV7-3 and TRBJ2-2; weak D call: TRBD1 (6 bases). The germline gives CDR1 SGHTA, CDR2 FQGTGA. Deletions cut 3 bases from V and 4 bases from J, with 9 bases between. The CDR3 is 14 residues long. The CDR3 here is CASSLRGGTGELFF. For the CDR3, the DNA is TGTGCCAGCAGCTTGAGAGGGGGCACCGGGGAGCTGTTTTTT.

V and J are TRBV28 and TRBJ2-7; D is undetermined. The ends were cut back, 6 bases at V and 6 bases at J, with 21 bases in the middle. CDR1 and CDR2 from the germline V gene are MDHEN and SYDVKM. This CDR3 is built from 15 residues. The CDR3 DNA sequence: TGTGCCAGCAGGGCTAGTCCTGGACCCGGTTCCGAGCAGTACTTC. This translates into CASRASPGPGSEQYF. The complete variable domain, with remaining parts taken from reference TRBV28 and TRBJ2-7, reads DVKVTQSSRYLVKRTGEKVFLECVQDMDHENMFWYRQDPGLGLRLIYFSYDVKMKEKGDIPEGYSVSREKKERFSLILESASTNQTSMYLCASRASPGPGSEQYFGPGTRLTVT.

The chain has TRBV5-6 and TRBJ1-2; D is possibly TRBD1 (5 bases). The CDR3 contains 17 residues. Germline V gene sequence: CDR1 SGHDT, CDR2 YYEEEE. V was pared by 0 bases and J by 2 bases, with 17 bases between. The CDR3 protein is CASSLVAGRGRNYGYTF. Written as DNA, the CDR3 is TGTGCCAGCAGCTTGGTGGCAGGGCGGGGAAGGAACTATGGCTACACCTTC.

This rearrangement joins TRBV10-1 to TRBJ2-1, with 10 bases identical to TRBD2. Germline-derived CDR1 and CDR2 are WNHNN and SYGVQD (reference sequence). The CDR3 covers 15 residues. V was clipped by 2 bases and J by 4 bases; unmatched bases: 2. The CDR3 sequence: CASSEALAGYNEQFF. The CDR3 region has the DNA TGCGCCAGCAGTGAGGCACTAGCGGGATACAATGAGCAGTTCTTC.

The chain couples TRBV6-2 or TRBV6-3 to TRBJ1-1; D possibly corresponds to TRBD1 (6 bases). The CDR3 runs 14 residues. The V gene lost 6 bases and the J gene lost 4 bases, with 15 bases spanning the gap. CDR1 and CDR2 from the germline V gene are MNHEY and SVGEGT. CDR3 loop: CASSLSIRGTEAFF. DNA for the CDR3: TGTGCCAGCAGCCTATCCATCAGGGGCACTGAAGCTTTCTTT.

This clonotype turned up a few times. This chain uses TRBV20-1 with TRBJ1-5; D gene unclear. The CDR3 sequence is 16 residues long. Germline values: CDR1 DFQATT, CDR2 SNEGSKA (reference sequence). V was clipped by 4 bases and J by 5 bases, with 21 bases between them. This chain's CDR3 is CSAKDAVATLYQPQHF. The CDR3 bases are TGCAGTGCTAAAGACGCGGTGGCGACTCTGTATCAGCCCCAGCATTTT.

The rearrangement joins TRBV3-1 to TRBJ2-3; unclear D gene. The germline V gene encodes CDR1 LGHDT and CDR2 YNNKEL (reference sequence). The CDR3 extends over 12 amino acids. Trimming cost V 3 bases and J 5 bases, with 6 bases left between them. The CDR3 coding sequence is TGTGCCAGCAGCCAGGCCGGAGATACGCAGTATTTT. It codes for CASSQAGDTQYF.